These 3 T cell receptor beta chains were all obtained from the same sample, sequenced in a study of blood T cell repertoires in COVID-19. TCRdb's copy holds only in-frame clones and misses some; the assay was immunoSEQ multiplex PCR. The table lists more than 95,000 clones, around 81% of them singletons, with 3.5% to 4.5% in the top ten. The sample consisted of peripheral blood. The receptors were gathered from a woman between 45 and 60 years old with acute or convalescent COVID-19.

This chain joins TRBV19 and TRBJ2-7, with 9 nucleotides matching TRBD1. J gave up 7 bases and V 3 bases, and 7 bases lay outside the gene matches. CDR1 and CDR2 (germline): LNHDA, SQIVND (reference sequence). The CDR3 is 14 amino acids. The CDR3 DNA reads TGTGCCAGTAGTATTCGGACAGGGGTAGGAGAGCAGTACTTC. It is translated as CASSIRTGVGEQYF.

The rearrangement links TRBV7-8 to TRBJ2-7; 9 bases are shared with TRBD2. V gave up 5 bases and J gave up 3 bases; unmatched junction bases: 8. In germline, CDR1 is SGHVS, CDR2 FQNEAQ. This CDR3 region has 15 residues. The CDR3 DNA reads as TGTGCCAGCAGCGCAACCGATAGCGGGAGCTACGAGCAGTACTTC. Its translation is CASSATDSGSYEQYF.

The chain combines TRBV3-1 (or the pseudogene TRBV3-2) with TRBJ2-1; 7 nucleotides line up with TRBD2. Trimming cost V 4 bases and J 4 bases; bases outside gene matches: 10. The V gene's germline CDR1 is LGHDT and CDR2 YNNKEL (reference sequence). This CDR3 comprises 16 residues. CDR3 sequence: CASSRLAGMGYNEQFF. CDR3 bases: TGTGCCAGCAGCCGTTTAGCGGGTATGGGGTACAATGAGCAGTTCTTC.